The TCR beta chain under discussion was sequenced for a study of graft-versus-host responses after intestinal transplantation. TCRdb's table, derived via immunoSEQ multiplex PCR, lists solely in-frame clones and lacks some. The data hold around 110,000 clones, with 90% observed a single time. The CDR3 is 15 residues long. Trimming at V came to 0 bases and at J to 3 bases, leaving 6 bases not matched to a gene. Per the germline V gene, CDR1 is SGHRS and CDR2 is YFSETQ. A word on this clone: Its target is not known.

V and J are TRBV5-1 and TRBJ2-7, with 7 bases that match TRBD1. The sample was unstimulated CD4+ T cells sorted from spleen or lymph node cells, taken before intestinal transplant. The receptor was derived from a human donor who received an intestinal transplant. CDR3 loop: CASSLAGTASYEQYF. For the CDR3, the DNA is TGCGCCAGCAGCTTGGCCGGGACAGCCAGCTACGAGCAGTACTTC.